This T cell receptor beta chain was retrieved from a study of post-analysis software for immune sequencing data. General study findings and limits: Patients carried five TRBV segments more frequently than controls did, and TRBV5-6, TRBV5-1 and TRBV20-1 were among them. By F measure, samples from a shared preparation batch strongly co-clustered. People with multiple sclerosis had a significantly lower normalized Chao1 diversity than controls did.

The table lists this clonotype with a count of one. Its cognate antigen is unknown. cDNA libraries of TCR beta carried unique molecular identifiers. Using its own MiXCR run on the PCR reads, TCRdb lists one record per CDR3 protein. Of hundreds of thousands of distinct CDR3 sequences in the sample, approximately 53% were seen once. CDR3 length: 15 residues. Germline CDR1 is SGHTA and CDR2 is FQGTGA. Trimming removed 4 bases at V and 6 bases at J, with 13 bases between. The V and J genes are TRBV7-3 and TRBJ1-6; D is ambiguous. The sequencing input was blood. This sequence originates from a girl aged 10-17 years with multiple sclerosis. The CDR3 region is CASSYDPDGNSPLHF. The DNA of the CDR3 is TGTGCCAGCAGCTATGACCCAGACGGTAATTCACCCCTCCACTTT.